What follows is one T cell receptor (beta chain) and its context. Its antigen remains undetermined. Base-call qualities are not available, and no considerably larger clone is one nucleotide away. The data were taken from a study of blood T cell repertoires in COVID-19 (dated by TCRdb to about 2020). For the wider study: Samples covering the acute and convalescent phases of COVID-19 were provided by collaborators in the United States, Italy and Spain. The prospective study material was composed of cDNA or gDNA derived from T cells, B-cell-depleted T cells, or PBMCs. The dataset comprised deeply sampled blood TCRbeta repertoires from subjects exposed to, actively infected with, or recovered from COVID-19. The repertoires were released in a freely available public database meant as a resource for research on the immune response to SARS-CoV-2. The samples were drawn from two sources: the first 160 participants of the ongoing ImmuneRACE study, and 1,200 or so subjects contributed by 6 global collaborators. Nearly every sample came with metadata listing a de-identified subject ID, COVID-19 status, age in years and sex. Where available, HLA class I and class II types were obtained from metadata supplied by the sample provider rather than from assay-based typing. What the research found in general, with its limitations: How much clinical and demographic metadata was included differed by source and by participant, and the metadata was provided uncurated.

Whole blood was collected in K2EDTA tubes by collaborating institutions according to the institutions' own protocols. For TCRbeta analysis, collaborators shipped samples as frozen whole blood, isolated PBMCs, or DNA extracted from either of those sample types. The immunoSEQ Assay, a bias-controlled multiplex PCR, was used to amplify TCRbeta CDR3 regions from genomic DNA. Per the original workflow: The number of nucleated cells in each sample was estimated from the amplification of reference gene primers within the assay. Sequence reads were collapsed and filtered to measure the absolute abundance of every unique TCRbeta CDR3 rearrangement. For each sample, productive Simpson clonality was calculated as the square root of Simpson's diversity index over productive rearrangements. TCRdb provides this immuneACCESS table in a form limited to in-frame rearrangements. Some clones are lacking; in checked studies, under half of them reflect an unresolved V gene, and why the rest are absent is not known. D and trimming were read from the DNA, whereas the V and J calls and clone size are those reported in that table. The sample contains around 200,000 clones, about 85% of them found a single time. Roughly 7% of the sample is in the top ten clones.

The receptor comes from a woman older than 75 in a cohort sampled during active or convalescent COVID-19. The sample was peripheral blood.

The DNA reads TGTGCCAGCAGTTTCCGACCTGGAGGGTATGGCTACACCTTC. It specifies CASSFRPGGYGYTF. The chain is made from TRBV28 and TRBJ1-2; no D gene call is confident. Reading from cysteine to phenylalanine, the CDR3 counts 14 amino acids. Only CDR3 DNA remains: 42 bases, in frame from the first base. The germline V gene specifies MDHEN as CDR1 and SYDVKM as CDR2. Trimming removed 3 bases from V and 5 bases from J, leaving 13 bases between the germline ends.